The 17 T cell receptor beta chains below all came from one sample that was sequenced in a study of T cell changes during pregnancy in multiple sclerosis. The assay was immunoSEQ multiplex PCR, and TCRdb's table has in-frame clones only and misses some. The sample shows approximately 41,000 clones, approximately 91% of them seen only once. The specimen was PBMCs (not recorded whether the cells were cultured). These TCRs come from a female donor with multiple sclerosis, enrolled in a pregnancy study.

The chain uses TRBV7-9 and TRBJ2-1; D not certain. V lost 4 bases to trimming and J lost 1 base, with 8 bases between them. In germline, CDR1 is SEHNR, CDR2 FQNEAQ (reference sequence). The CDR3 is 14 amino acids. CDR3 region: CASSSQGSYNEQFF. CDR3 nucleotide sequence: TGTGCCAGCAGCTCCCAAGGTTCCTACAATGAGCAGTTCTTC. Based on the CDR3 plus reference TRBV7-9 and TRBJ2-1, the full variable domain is DTGVSQNPRHKITKRGQNVTFRCDPISEHNRLYWYRQTLGQGPEFLTYFQNEAQLEKSRLLSDRFSAERPKGSFSTLEIQRTEQGDSAMYLCASSSQGSYNEQFFGPGTRLTVL.

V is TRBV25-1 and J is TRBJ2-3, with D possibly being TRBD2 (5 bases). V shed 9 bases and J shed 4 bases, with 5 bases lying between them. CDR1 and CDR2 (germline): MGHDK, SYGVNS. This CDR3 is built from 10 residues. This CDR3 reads CASSADTQYF. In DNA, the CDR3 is TGTGCCAGTAGCGCAGATACGCAGTATTTT.

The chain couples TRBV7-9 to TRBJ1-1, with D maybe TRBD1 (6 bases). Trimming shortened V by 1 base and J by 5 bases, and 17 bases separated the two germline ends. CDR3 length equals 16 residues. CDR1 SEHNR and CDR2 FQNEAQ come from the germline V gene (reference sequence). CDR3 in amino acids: CASSLVKGGRKTEAFF. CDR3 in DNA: TGTGCCAGCAGCTTAGTAAAGGGGGGGCGAAAAACTGAAGCTTTCTTT.

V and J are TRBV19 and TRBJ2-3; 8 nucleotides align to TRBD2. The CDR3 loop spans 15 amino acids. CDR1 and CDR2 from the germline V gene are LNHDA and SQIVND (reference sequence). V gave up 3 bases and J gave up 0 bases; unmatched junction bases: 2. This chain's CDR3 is CASSMTSVSTDTQYF. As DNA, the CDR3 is TGTGCCAGTAGTATGACTAGCGTTAGCACAGATACGCAGTATTTT.

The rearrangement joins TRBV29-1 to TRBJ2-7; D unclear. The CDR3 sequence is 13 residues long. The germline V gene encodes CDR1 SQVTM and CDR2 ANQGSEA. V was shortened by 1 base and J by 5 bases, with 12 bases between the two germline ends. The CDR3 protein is CSVEGDLWDEQYF. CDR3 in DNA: TGCAGCGTTGAAGGCGACCTTTGGGACGAGCAGTACTTC.

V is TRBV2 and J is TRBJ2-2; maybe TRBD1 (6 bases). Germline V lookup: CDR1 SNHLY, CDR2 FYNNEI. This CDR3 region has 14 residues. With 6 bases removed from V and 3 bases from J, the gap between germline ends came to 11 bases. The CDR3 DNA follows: TGTGCCAGCAGAGAGACAGGATACACCGGGGAGCTGTTTTTT. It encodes CASRETGYTGELFF.

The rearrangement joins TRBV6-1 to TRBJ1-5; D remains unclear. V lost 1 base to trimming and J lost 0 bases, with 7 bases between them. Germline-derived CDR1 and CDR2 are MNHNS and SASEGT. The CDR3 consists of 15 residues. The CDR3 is CASSEGQYSNQPQHF. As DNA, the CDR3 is TGTGCCAGCAGTGAAGGTCAGTATAGCAATCAGCCCCAGCATTTT.

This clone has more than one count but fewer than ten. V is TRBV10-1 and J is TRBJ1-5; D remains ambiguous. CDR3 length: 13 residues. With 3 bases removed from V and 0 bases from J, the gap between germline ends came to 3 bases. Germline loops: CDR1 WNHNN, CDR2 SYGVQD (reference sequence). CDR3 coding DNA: TGCGCCAGCAGTGAAAATAGCAATCAGCCCCAGCATTTT. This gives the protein CASSENSNQPQHF.

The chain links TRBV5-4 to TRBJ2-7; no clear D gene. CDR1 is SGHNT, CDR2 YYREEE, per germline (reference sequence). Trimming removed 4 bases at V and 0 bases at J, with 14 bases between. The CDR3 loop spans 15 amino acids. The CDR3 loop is CASSQDPSDSYEQYF. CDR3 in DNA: TGTGCCAGCAGCCAGGACCCCTCGGACTCCTACGAGCAGTACTTC.

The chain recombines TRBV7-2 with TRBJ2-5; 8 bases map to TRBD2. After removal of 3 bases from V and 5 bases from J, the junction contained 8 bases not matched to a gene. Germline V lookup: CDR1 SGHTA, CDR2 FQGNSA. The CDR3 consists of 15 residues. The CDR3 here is CASSLGSGSLETQYF. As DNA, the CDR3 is TGTGCCAGCAGCTTGGGGAGCGGGAGCTTGGAGACCCAGTACTTC.

The CDR3 nucleotides read TGTGCCTGGAGTGAGGGGGCTCGGACCGGGGAGCTGTTTTTT. Translating it yields CAWSEGARTGELFF. V and J are TRBV30 and TRBJ2-2, with 7 positions matching TRBD1. CDR3 length: 14 residues. With 1 base clipped from V and 5 bases from J, the junction kept 4 bases outside the gene matches. CDR1 and CDR2 from the germline V gene are GTSNPN and SVGIG (reference sequence). Drawing the rest from reference TRBV30 and TRBJ2-2, the complete variable domain is SQTIHQWPATLVQPVGSPLSLECTVEGTSNPNLYWYRQAAGRGLQLLFYSVGIGQISSEVPQNLSASRPQDRQFILSSKKLLLSDSGFYLCAWSEGARTGELFFGEGSRLTVL.

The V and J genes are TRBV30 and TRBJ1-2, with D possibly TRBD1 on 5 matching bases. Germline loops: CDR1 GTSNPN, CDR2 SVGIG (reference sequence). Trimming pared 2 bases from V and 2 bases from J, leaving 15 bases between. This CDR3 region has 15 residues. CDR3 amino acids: CAWSTGDSRNYGYTF. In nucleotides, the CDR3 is TGTGCCTGGAGTACAGGAGATAGCCGGAACTATGGCTACACCTTC.

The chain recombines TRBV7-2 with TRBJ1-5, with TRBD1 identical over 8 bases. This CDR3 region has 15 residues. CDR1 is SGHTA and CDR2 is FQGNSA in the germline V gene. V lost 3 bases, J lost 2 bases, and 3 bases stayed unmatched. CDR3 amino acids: CASSLQGAGNQPQHF. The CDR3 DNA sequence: TGTGCCAGCAGCTTGCAGGGGGCGGGCAATCAGCCCCAGCATTTT.

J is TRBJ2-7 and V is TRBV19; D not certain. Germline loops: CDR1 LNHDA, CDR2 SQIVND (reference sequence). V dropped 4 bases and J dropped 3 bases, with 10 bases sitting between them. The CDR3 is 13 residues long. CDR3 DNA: TGTGCCAGTAGTAACGGACCGGGCTACGAGCAGTACTTC. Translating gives CASSNGPGYEQYF.

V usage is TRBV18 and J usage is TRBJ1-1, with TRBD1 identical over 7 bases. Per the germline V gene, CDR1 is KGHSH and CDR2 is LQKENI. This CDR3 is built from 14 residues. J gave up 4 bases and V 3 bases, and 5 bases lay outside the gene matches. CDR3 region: CASSPGRGTTEAFF. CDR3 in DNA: TGTGCCAGCTCACCGGGCAGGGGGACCACTGAAGCTTTCTTT.

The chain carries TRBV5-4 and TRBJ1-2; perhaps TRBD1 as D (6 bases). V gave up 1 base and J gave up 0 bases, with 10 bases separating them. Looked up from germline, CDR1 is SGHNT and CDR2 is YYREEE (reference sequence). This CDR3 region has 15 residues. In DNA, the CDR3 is TGTGCCAGCAGCTTGACGGGGGCTCCTAACTATGGCTACACCTTC. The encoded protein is CASSLTGAPNYGYTF.

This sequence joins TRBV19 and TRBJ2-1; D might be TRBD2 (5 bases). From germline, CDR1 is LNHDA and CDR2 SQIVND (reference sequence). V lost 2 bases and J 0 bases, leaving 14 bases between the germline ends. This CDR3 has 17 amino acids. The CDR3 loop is CASSISGGPSSYNEQFF. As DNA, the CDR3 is TGTGCCAGTAGTATATCCGGCGGGCCCAGCTCCTACAATGAGCAGTTCTTC.